These T cell receptor beta chains were read from a single sample in a study of T cells in Graves' hyperthyroidism and ophthalmopathy. TCRdb called the multiplex PCR reads again in MiXCR, with one record for every CDR3 protein. The repertoire holds roughly 510,000 distinct CDR3 sequences, roughly 20% seen once, with about a quarter in the top ten. The source material was blood. These receptor sequences come from a man younger than 35 with Graves' hyperthyroidism. Both conserved end residues are part of each CDR3. D genes are given only for firm matches. Size tells how often a clone was seen (once, few, many) or the class of an expanded clone, and some rows leave it out.

D gene | clone size | CDR3 length | J gene | V gene | CDR3 DNA | CDR3 protein
. | many | 15 | TRBJ1-2 | TRBV6-1 | TGTGCCAGCAGTGAAGTAGGGGCCCGGGCAAGTGGCTACACCTTC | CASSEVGARASGYTF
. | . | 13 | TRBJ1-2 | TRBV6-1 | TGTGCCAGCAGTGAAGCTGCGGGGTTTGGCTACACCTTC | CASSEAAGFGYTF
. | once | 14 | TRBJ2-7 | TRBV28 | TGTGCCAGCAGTTTAGCGGGTTTGGAGTACGAGCAGTACTTC | CASSLAGLEYEQYF
TRBD1 | . | 16 | TRBJ2-5 | TRBV18 | TGTGCCAGCTCACCAAGTCCGGGACAGGGGATAGGGACCCAGTACTTC | CASSPSPGQGIGTQYF
. | few | 13 | TRBJ2-3 | TRBV7-9 | TGTGCCAGCAGCCCCAGGGGGGTGGATACGCAGTATTTT | CASSPRGVDTQYF
. | . | 13 | TRBJ2-2 | TRBV7-3 | TGTGCCAGCAGCGAGCAATTAAACGGGGAGCTGTTTTTT | CASSEQLNGELFF
. | many | 13 | TRBJ1-1 | TRBV12-3/TRBV12-4 | TGTGCCAGCAGTTTCTCAGGGGCTACTGAAGCTTTCTTT | CASSFSGATEAFF
. | many | 11 | TRBJ2-7 | TRBV28 | TGTGCCAGCAGCTTAAGTCGTGAGCAGTACTTC | CASSLSREQYF
. | . | 14 | TRBJ1-1 | TRBV12-3/TRBV12-4 | TGTGCCAGCCTAGGGGATGATCTGAACACTGAAGCTTTCTTT | CASLGDDLNTEAFF
TRBD1 | many | 15 | TRBJ1-6 | TRBV12-3/TRBV12-4 | TGTGCCAGCAGTTTAGCGGACAGGGATAATTCACCCCTCCACTTT | CASSLADRDNSPLHF
. | few | 14 | TRBJ2-2 | TRBV4-1 | TGCGCCAGCAGCCAAGATAACCCGTCCGGGGAGCTGTTTTTT | CASSQDNPSGELFF
. | . | 11 | TRBJ2-7 | TRBV30 | TGTGCCTGGTCGGAATCATACGAGCAGTACTTC | CAWSESYEQYF
. | . | 12 | TRBJ1-5 | TRBV20-1 | TGCAGTGCTAACGGACCGGATCAGCCCCAGCATTTT | CSANGPDQPQHF
. | many | 12 | TRBJ1-2 | TRBV5-4 | TGTGCCAGCAGCTTCGGACAGATCGGCTACACCTTC | CASSFGQIGYTF
TRBD2 | . | 14 | TRBJ2-7 | TRBV7-3 | TGTGCCAGCAGCAACAGCGGGGGTTCCTACGAGCAGTACTTC | CASSNSGGSYEQYF
. | . | 11 | TRBJ2-7 | TRBV12-3/TRBV12-4 | TGTGCCAGCAGTCTCAGTGAGGAGCAGTACTTC | CASSLSEEQYF
. | . | 13 | TRBJ1-5 | TRBV6-1 | TGTGCCAGCGGGGTAGGGGTAGGTCAGCCCCAGCATTTT | CASGVGVGQPQHF
TRBD1 | many | 13 | TRBJ2-7 | TRBV6-6 | TGTGCCAGCAGCCAAGGACAGGTCCGCGAGCAGTACTTC | CASSQGQVREQYF
TRBD1 | many | 14 | TRBJ1-4 | TRBV2 | TGTGCCAGCGGGGACAGGGGAGCTAATGAAAAACTGTTTTTT | CASGDRGANEKLFF
. | few | 18 | TRBJ2-5 | TRBV20-1 | TGCAGTGCGTCGGCCGGGCGCTTTCGGCCGGGGGAACAAGAGACCCAGTACTTC | CSASAGRFRPGEQETQYF
. | many | 14 | TRBJ1-2 | TRBV28 | TGTGCCAGCTCTCCGGCAGGGGCTAACTATGGCTACACCTTC | CASSPAGANYGYTF
TRBD1 | . | 15 | TRBJ1-5 | TRBV5-1 | TGCGCCAGCAGCTGGACAGGGGGCGGCGATCAGCCCCAGCATTTT | CASSWTGGGDQPQHF
. | many | 13 | TRBJ1-1 | TRBV27 | TGTGCCAGCAGTTTAACCTGGGGCGGTGAAGCTTTCTTT | CASSLTWGGEAFF
TRBD2 | few | 16 | TRBJ2-5 | TRBV7-2 | TGTGCCAGCAGCACCCTCCCTAGCGGGGATTGGGAGACCCAGTACTTC | CASSTLPSGDWETQYF
. | . | 14 | TRBJ2-2 | TRBV6-1 | TGTGCCAGCCGTCTTACCCTCTCCACCGGGGAGCTGTTTTTT | CASRLTLSTGELFF
. | . | 15 | TRBJ2-5 | TRBV11-2 | TGTGCCAGCAGCTTAGCACCACAGGCGGGGCGGAACCAGTACTTC | CASSLAPQAGRNQYF
TRBD2 | . | 16 | TRBJ2-7 | TRBV12-3/TRBV12-4 | TGTGCCAGCAGTTTAGATATAGCGGGAAGGGTGTACGAGCAGTACTTC | CASSLDIAGRVYEQYF
. | . | 15 | TRBJ2-2 | TRBV7-8 | TGTGCCAGCAGCTCAATGGGACAACCGACCGGGGAGCTGTTTTTT | CASSSMGQPTGELFF
. | many | 14 | TRBJ2-2 | TRBV12-3/TRBV12-4 | TGTGCCAGCAGTCCGACAGGGAGGACCGGGGAGCTGTTTTTT | CASSPTGRTGELFF
TRBD2 | . | 15 | TRBJ2-7 | TRBV19 | TGTGCCAGTAGTCGGATAGCGGGGGGGACCTACGAGCAGTACTTC | CASSRIAGGTYEQYF
. | many | 13 | TRBJ1-1 | TRBV6-1 | TGTGCCAGCAGATTCAGGGGCCTGACTGAAGCTTTCTTT | CASRFRGLTEAFF
. | many | 15 | TRBJ2-7 | TRBV11-2 | TGTGCCAGCAGCTTAGGAAAGTTGGTTGGGCACGAGCAGTACTTC | CASSLGKLVGHEQYF
. | many | 14 | TRBJ1-1 | TRBV6-5 | TGTGCCAGCAGTTACGGAGTCAGAAACACTGAAGCTTTCTTT | CASSYGVRNTEAFF
. | many | 16 | TRBJ1-5 | TRBV27 | TGTGCCAGCAGTTTTATGGGGCACGGGGGGGGGTGGCCCCAGCATTTT | CASSFMGHGGGWPQHF
. | many | 15 | TRBJ1-2 | TRBV7-2 | TGTGCCAGCAGCATGCACAGGGATTGGCTACTTGGCTACACCTTC | CASSMHRDWLLGYTF
TRBD1 | . | 15 | TRBJ1-2 | TRBV24-1 | TGTGCCACCAGTGATTCAGGAACAGGGGGAATCAGCTACACCTTC | CATSDSGTGGISYTF
. | . | 13 | TRBJ1-5 | TRBV24-1 | TGTGCCACCAGTCCAGGGGTTAATCAGCCCCAGCATTTT | CATSPGVNQPQHF
TRBD1 | many | 14 | TRBJ1-5 | TRBV6-1 | TGTGCCAGCAGGAAAGCAGGGGGCGATCAGCCCCAGCATTTT | CASRKAGGDQPQHF
. | many | 12 | TRBJ1-2 | TRBV6-1 | TGTGCCAGCCGGGAGGCTAACTATGGCTACACCTTC | CASREANYGYTF
TRBD1 | . | 17 | TRBJ1-5 | TRBV7-8 | TGTGCCAGCAGCTTAGTCGTGGGACAGAGAAATAATCAGCCCCAGCATTTT | CASSLVVGQRNNQPQHF
. | many | 13 | TRBJ1-2 | TRBV19 | TGTGCCAGTAGTCCTACGCCAGCCTATGGCTACACCTTC | CASSPTPAYGYTF
. | many | 12 | TRBJ1-2 | TRBV28 | TGTGCCAGCAGTCCTCTTACGTCTGGCTACACCTTC | CASSPLTSGYTF
. | many | 16 | TRBJ1-5 | TRBV6-2/TRBV6-3 | TGTGCCAGCAGTTCAGACAGCCTCCTTAGCAATCAGCCCCAGCATTTT | CASSSDSLLSNQPQHF
. | few | 12 | TRBJ1-1 | TRBV6-2/TRBV6-3 | TGTGCCAGCAGTTACCTCCACACTGAAGCTTTCTTT | CASSYLHTEAFF
. | many | 14 | TRBJ1-2 | TRBV2 | TGTGCCAGCAGTGAAGCATTCAGGCGCTATGGCTACACCTTC | CASSEAFRRYGYTF
. | many | 15 | TRBJ1-2 | TRBV12-3/TRBV12-4 | TGTGCCAGCAGTTTGGGGATCGGGGGAATCGCTGGCTACACCTTC | CASSLGIGGIAGYTF
TRBD1 | . | 14 | TRBJ2-7 | TRBV5-1 | TGCGCCAGCAGCTTGGAAGGGGGCAGGAACGAGCAGTACTTC | CASSLEGGRNEQYF
. | . | 13 | TRBJ2-3 | TRBV12-3/TRBV12-4 | TGTGCCAGCAACAGGGGAGGTCAAGATACGCAGTATTTT | CASNRGGQDTQYF
TRBD1 | many | 13 | TRBJ1-2 | TRBV30 | TGTGCCTGGAGTGCGACAGGGGGTGAAGGCTACACCTTC | CAWSATGGEGYTF
. | many | 14 | TRBJ1-3 | TRBV6-1 | TGTGCCAGCAGGCCTATAGTGGCCGGAAACACCATATATTTT | CASRPIVAGNTIYF